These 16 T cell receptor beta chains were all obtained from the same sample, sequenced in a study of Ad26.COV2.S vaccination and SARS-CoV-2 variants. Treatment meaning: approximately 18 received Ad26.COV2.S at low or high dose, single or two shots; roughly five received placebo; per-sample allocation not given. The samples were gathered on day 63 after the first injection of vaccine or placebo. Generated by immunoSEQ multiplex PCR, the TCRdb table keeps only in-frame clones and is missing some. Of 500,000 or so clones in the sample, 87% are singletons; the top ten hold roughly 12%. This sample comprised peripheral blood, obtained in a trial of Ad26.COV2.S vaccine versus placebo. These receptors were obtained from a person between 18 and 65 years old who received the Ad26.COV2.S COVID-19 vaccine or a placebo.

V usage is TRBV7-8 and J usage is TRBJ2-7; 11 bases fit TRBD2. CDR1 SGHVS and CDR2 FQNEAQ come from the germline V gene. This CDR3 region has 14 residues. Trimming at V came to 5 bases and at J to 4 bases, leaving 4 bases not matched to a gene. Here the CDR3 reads CASSLGLAEYEQYF. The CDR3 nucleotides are TGTGCCAGCAGCCTGGGACTAGCGGAATACGAGCAGTACTTC. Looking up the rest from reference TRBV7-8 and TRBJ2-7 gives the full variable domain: GAGVSQSPRYKVAKRGQDVALRCDPISGHVSLFWYQQALGQGPEFLTYFQNEAQLDKSGLPSDRFFAERPEGSVSTLKIQRTQQEDSAVYLCASSLGLAEYEQYFGPGTRLTVT.

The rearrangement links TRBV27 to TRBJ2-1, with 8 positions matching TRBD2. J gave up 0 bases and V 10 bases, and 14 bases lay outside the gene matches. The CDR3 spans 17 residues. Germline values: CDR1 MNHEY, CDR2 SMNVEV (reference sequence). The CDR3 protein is CATRQTQRGSSYNEQFF. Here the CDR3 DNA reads TGTGCCACACGCCAGACCCAGCGGGGGAGCTCCTACAATGAGCAGTTCTTC.

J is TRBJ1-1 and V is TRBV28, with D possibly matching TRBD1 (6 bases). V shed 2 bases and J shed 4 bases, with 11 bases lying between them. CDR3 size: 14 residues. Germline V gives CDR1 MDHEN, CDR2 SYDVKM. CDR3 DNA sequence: TGTGCCAGCAGTTTAGGGGGGGCGCGCACTGAAGCTTTCTTT. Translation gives CASSLGGARTEAFF.

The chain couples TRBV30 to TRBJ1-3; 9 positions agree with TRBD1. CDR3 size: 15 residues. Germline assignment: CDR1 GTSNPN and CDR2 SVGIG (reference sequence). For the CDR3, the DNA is TGTGCTTCCCAGGACAGGGGATTCTCTGGAAACACCATATATTTT. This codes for CASQDRGFSGNTIYF.

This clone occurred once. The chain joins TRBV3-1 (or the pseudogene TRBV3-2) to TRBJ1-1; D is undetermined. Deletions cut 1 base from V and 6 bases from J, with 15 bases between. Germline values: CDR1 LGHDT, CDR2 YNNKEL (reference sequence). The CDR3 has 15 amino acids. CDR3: CASSQVAVSRSEAFF. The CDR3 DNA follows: TGTGCCAGCAGCCAAGTCGCGGTTTCGAGGTCTGAAGCTTTCTTT.

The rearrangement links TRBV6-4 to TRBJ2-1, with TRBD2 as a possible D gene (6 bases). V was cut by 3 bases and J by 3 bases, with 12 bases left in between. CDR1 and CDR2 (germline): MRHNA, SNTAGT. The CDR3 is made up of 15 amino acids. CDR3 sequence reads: CASSEGWGGYNEQFF. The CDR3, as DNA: TGTGCCAGCAGTGAGGGTTGGGGAGGCTACAATGAGCAGTTCTTC.

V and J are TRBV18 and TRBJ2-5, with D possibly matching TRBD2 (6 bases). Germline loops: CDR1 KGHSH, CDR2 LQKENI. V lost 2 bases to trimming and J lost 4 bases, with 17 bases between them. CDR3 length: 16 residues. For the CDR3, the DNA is TGTGCCAGCTCACCAGTGACTAGAGGAGGGGCAGAGACCCAGTACTTC. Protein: CASSPVTRGGAETQYF.

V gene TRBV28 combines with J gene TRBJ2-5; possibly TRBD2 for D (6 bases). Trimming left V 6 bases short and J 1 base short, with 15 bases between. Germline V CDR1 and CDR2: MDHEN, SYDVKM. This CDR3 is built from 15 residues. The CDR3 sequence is CASSGQVGGQETQYF. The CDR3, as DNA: TGTGCCAGCAGCGGTCAAGTCGGGGGCCAAGAGACCCAGTACTTC.

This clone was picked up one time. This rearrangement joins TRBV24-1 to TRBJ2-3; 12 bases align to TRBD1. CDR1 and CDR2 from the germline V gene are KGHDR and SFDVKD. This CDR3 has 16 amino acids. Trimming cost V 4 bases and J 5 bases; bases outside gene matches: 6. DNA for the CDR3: TGTGCCACCAGTGACCGGGGACAGGGGGCGGGAGATACGCAGTATTTT. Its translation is CATSDRGQGAGDTQYF.

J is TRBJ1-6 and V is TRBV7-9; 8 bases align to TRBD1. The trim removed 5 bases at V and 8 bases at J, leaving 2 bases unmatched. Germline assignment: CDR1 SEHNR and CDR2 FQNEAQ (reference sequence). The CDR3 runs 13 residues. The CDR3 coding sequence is TGTGCCAGCAGCCAGGGGGCCGATTCACCCCTCCACTTT. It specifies CASSQGADSPLHF.

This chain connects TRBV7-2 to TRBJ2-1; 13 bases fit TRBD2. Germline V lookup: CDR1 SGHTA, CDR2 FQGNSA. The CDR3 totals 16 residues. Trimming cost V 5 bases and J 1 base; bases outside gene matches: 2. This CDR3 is CASSPTSGRSYNEQFF. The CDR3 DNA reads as TGTGCCAGCAGCCCGACTAGCGGGAGGTCCTACAATGAGCAGTTCTTC.

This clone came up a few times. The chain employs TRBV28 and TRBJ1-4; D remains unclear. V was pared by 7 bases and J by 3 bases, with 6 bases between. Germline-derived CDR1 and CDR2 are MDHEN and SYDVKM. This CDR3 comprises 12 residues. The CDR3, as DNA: TGTGCCAGCATTGGGTCTAATGAAAAACTGTTTTTT. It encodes CASIGSNEKLFF. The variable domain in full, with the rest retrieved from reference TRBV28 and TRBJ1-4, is DVKVTQSSRYLVKRTGEKVFLECVQDMDHENMFWYRQDPGLGLRLIYFSYDVKMKEKGDIPEGYSVSREKKERFSLILESASTNQTSMYLCASIGSNEKLFFGSGTQLSVL.

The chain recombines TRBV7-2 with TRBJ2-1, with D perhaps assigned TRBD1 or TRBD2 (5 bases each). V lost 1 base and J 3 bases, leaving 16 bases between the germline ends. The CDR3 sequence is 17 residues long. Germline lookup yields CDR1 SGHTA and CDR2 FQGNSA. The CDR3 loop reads CASSLDGAAGRYNEQFF. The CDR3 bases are TGTGCCAGCAGCTTAGACGGGGCCGCGGGCCGCTACAATGAGCAGTTCTTC.

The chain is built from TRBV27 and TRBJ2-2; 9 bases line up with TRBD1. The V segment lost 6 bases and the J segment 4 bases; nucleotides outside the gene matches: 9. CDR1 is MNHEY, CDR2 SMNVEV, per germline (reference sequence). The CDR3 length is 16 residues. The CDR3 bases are TGTGCCAGCAGGGCGAACAGGGGGCTGGGCACCGGGGAGCTGTTTTTT. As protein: CASRANRGLGTGELFF.

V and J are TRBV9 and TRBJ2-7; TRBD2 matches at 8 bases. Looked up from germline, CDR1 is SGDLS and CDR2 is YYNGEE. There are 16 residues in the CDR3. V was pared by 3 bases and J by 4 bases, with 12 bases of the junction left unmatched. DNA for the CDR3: TGTGCCAGCAGCGGAGCCGGTGGAGCGGGAGTATACGAGCAGTACTTC. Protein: CASSGAGGAGVYEQYF.

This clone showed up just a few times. CDR3 in amino acids: CASSPTSGRVEQYF. CDR3 nucleotide sequence: TGTGCCAGCAGTCCGACTAGCGGGAGAGTCGAGCAGTACTTC. The chain couples TRBV5-4 to TRBJ2-7, with TRBD2 matching over 12 bases. CDR1 SGHNT and CDR2 YYREEE come from the germline V gene (reference sequence). After removal of 5 bases from V and 6 bases from J, the junction contained 6 bases not matched to a gene. The CDR3 length is 14 residues.